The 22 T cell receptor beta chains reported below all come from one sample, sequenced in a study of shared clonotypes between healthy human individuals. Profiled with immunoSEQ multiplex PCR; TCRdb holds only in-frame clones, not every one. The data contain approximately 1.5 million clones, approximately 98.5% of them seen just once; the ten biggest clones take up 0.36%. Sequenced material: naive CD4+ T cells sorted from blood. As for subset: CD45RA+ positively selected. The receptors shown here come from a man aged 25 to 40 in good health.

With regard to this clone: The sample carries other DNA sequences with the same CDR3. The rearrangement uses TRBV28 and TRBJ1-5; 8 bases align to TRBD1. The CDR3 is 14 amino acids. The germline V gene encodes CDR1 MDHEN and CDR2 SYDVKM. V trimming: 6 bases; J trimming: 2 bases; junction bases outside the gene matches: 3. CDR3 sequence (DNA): TGTGCCAGCAGGCCGGGACAGGGCAATCAGCCCCAGCATTTT. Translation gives CASRPGQGNQPQHF.

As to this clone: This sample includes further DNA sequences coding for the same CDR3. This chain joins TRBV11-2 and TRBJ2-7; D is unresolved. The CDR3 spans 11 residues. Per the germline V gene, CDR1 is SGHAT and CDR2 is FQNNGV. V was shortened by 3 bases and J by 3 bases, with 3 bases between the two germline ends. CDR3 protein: CASSFHYEQYF. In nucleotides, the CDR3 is TGTGCCAGCAGCTTCCACTACGAGCAGTACTTC.

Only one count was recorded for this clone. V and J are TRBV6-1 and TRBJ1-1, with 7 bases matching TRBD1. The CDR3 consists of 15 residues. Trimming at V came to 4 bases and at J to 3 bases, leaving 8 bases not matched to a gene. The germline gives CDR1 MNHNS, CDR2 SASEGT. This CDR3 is CASSAKTGSDTEAFF. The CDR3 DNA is TGTGCCAGCAGTGCAAAGACAGGGAGTGACACTGAAGCTTTCTTT.

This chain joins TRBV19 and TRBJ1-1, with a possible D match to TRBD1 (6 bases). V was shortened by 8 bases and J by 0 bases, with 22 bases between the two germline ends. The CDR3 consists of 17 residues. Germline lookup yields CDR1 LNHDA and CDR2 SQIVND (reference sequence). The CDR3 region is CASRGAGRLLMNTEAFF. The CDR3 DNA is TGTGCCAGTCGGGGGGCAGGTCGGCTACTCATGAACACTGAAGCTTTCTTT.

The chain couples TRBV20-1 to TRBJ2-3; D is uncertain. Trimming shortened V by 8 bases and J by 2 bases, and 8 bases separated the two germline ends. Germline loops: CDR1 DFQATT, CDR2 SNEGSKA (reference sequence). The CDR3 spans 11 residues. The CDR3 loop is CSIHFTDTQYF. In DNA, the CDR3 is TGCAGTATCCATTTCACAGATACGCAGTATTTT.

For the CDR3, the DNA is TGTGCCAGCAAACAGGGTGGTGGGGCCAACGTCCTGACTTTC. Translation gives CASKQGGGANVLTF. The chain recombines TRBV5-4 with TRBJ2-6; perhaps TRBD1 as D (6 bases). The germline V and J ends were trimmed by 6 bases and 3 bases, with 10 bases remaining between them. From germline, CDR1 is SGHNT and CDR2 YYREEE (reference sequence). This CDR3 spans 14 amino acids. The full variable domain, with the rest looked up from reference TRBV5-4 and TRBJ2-6, is ETGVTQSPTHLIKTRGQQVTLRCSSQSGHNTVSWYQQALGQGPQFIFQYYREEENGRGNFPPRFSGLQFPNYSSELNVNALELDDSALYLCASKQGGGANVLTFGAGSRLTVL.

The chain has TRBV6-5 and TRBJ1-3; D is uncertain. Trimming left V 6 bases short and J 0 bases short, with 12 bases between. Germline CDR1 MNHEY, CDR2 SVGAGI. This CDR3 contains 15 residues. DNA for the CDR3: TGTGCCAGCAGGAGCGGGTTCCGCTCTGGAAACACCATATATTTT. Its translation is CASRSGFRSGNTIYF.

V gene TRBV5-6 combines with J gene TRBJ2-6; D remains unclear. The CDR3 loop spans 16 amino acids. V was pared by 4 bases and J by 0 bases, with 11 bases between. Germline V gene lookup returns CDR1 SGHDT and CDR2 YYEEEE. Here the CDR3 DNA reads TGTGCCAGCAGCATTGGACCGAACTCTGGGGCCAACGTCCTGACTTTC. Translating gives CASSIGPNSGANVLTF.

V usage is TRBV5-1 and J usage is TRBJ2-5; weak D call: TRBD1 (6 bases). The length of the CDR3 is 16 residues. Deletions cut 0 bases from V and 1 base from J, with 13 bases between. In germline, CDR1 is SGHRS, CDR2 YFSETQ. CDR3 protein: CASSLVAGTFQETQYF. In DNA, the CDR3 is TGCGCCAGCAGCTTGGTAGCCGGGACATTCCAAGAGACCCAGTACTTC.

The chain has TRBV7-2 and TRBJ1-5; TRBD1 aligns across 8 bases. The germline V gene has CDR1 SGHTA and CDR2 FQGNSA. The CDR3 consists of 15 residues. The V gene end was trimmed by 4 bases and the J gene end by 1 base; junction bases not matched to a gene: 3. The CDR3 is CASSSQGASNQPQHF. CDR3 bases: TGTGCCAGCAGCTCCCAGGGGGCAAGCAATCAGCCCCAGCATTTT.

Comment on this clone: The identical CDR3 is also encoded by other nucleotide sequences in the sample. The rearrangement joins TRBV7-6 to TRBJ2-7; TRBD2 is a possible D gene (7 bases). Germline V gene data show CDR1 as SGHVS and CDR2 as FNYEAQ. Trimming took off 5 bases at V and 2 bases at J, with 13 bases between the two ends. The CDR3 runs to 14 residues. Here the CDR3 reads CASSLGRGPYEQYF. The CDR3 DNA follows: TGTGCCAGCAGCCTGGGGCGGGGGCCCTACGAGCAGTACTTC. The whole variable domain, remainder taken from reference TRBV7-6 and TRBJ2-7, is GAGVSQSPRYKVTKRGQDVALRCDPISGHVSLYWYRQALGQGPEFLTYFNYEAQQDKSGLPNDRFSAERPEGSISTLTIQRTEQRDSAMYRCASSLGRGPYEQYFGPGTRLTVT.

The CDR3 is CAWSTNTLSYEQYF. The CDR3 DNA follows: TGTGCCTGGAGTACAAACACCCTCTCCTACGAGCAGTACTTC. This rearrangement joins TRBV30 to TRBJ2-7, with D uncertain. The V gene's germline CDR1 is GTSNPN and CDR2 SVGIG (reference sequence). The CDR3 extends over 14 amino acids. Trimming stripped 2 bases from V and 0 bases from J, with 11 bases between.

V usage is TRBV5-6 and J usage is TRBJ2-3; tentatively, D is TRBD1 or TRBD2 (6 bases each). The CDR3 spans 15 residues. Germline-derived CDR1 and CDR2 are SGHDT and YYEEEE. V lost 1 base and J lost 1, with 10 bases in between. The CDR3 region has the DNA TGTGCCAGCAGCTTGCGGGGGCCGGGCACAGATACGCAGTATTTT. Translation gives CASSLRGPGTDTQYF.

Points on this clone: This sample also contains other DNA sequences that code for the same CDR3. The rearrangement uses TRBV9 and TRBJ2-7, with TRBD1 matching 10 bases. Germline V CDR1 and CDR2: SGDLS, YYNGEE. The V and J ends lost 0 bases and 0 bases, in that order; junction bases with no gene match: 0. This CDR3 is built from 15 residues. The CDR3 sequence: CASSVGDRGSYEQYF. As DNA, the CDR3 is TGTGCCAGCAGCGTAGGGGACAGGGGCTCCTACGAGCAGTACTTC.

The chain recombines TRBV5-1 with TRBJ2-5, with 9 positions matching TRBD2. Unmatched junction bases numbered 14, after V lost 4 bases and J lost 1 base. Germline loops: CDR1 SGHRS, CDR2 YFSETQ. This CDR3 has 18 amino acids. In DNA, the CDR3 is TGCGCCAGCAGCCTATCCGGGCTAGCGGGACAATTCCAAGAGACCCAGTACTTC. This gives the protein CASSLSGLAGQFQETQYF.

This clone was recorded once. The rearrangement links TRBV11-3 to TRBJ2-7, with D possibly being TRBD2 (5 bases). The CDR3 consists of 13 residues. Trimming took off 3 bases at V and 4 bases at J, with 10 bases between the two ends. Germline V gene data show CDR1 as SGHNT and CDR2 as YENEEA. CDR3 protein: CASSFTSLYEQYF. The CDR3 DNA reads TGTGCCAGCAGCTTCACTAGTCTTTACGAGCAGTACTTC.

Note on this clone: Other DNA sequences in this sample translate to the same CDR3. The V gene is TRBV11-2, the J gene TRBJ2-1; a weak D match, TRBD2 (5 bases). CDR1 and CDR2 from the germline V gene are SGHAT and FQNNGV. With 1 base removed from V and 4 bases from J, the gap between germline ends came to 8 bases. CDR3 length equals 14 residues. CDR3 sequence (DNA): TGTGCCAGCAGCTTAGTCGGCGGGTACAATGAGCAGTTCTTC. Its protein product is CASSLVGGYNEQFF.

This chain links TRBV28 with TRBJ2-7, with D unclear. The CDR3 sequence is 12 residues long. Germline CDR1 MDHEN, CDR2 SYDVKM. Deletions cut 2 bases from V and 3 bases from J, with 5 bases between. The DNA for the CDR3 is TGTGCCAGCAGTTTAAAATACTACGAGCAGTACTTC. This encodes CASSLKYYEQYF.

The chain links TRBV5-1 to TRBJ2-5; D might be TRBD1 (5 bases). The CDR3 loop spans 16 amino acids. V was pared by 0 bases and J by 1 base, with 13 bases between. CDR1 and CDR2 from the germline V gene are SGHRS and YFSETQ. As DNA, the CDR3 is TGCGCCAGCAGCTTGGCCAAGGGGTCCCTCCAAGAGACCCAGTACTTC. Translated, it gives CASSLAKGSLQETQYF.

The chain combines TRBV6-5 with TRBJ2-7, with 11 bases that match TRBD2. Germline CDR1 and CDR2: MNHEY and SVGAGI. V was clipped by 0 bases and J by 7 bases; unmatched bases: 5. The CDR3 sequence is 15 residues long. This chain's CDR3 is CASSYSVAGGREQYF. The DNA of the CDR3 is TGTGCCAGCAGTTACTCGGTAGCGGGAGGGCGGGAGCAGTACTTC.

CDR3 sequence (DNA): TGCGCCTGCAAGACCGCACCTGCTAGTTTCGAGCAGTACTTC. It is translated as CACKTAPASFEQYF. V is TRBV5-1 and J is TRBJ2-7; D is ambiguous. The V end lost 10 bases, the J end lost 6 bases, and 23 bases lay between the germline ends. The CDR3 is made up of 14 amino acids. Germline CDR1 reads SGHRS; CDR2 reads YFSETQ.

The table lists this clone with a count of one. The CDR3 here is CASSLTHRDRFSGANVLTF. The CDR3 DNA sequence: TGTGCCAGCAGCCTAACGCACCGGGACAGATTCTCTGGGGCCAACGTCCTGACTTTC. This chain joins TRBV14 and TRBJ2-6; 7 bases agree with TRBD1. The junction had 12 bases not matched to a gene; V was cut back by 4 bases and J by 0 bases. There are 19 residues in the CDR3. Germline CDR1 and CDR2: SGHDN and FVKESK.